A single sample gave rise to the 32 T cell receptor beta chains below, sequenced in a study of blood T cell repertoires in COVID-19. Here immunoSEQ multiplex PCR was the method, and the copy in TCRdb shows in-frame clones only, minus some. The sample carries around 430,000 clones, approximately 87% recorded once. Sequencing was carried out using PBMCs or T cells enriched from blood (not recorded which). The receptors were sampled from a woman aged 50 to 60 who had recovered from COVID-19.

The chain recombines TRBV6-2 or TRBV6-3 with TRBJ1-1, with a possible D match to TRBD1 (5 bases). Per the germline V gene, CDR1 is MNHEY and CDR2 is SVGEGT. The CDR3 is 15 residues long. Trimming shortened V by 5 bases and J by 0 bases, and 13 bases separated the two germline ends. CDR3 protein: CASSDGGGMNTEAFF. CDR3 nucleotide sequence: TGTGCCAGCAGTGACGGGGGGGGTATGAACACTGAAGCTTTCTTT.

This clone was found once. The V gene is TRBV7-9, the J gene TRBJ1-5; D unresolved. CDR3 length: 13 amino acids. Trimming cost V 1 base and J 3 bases, with 4 bases left between them. CDR1 and CDR2 from the germline V gene are SEHNR and FQNEAQ (reference sequence). CDR3 nucleotide sequence: TGTGCCAGCAGCTTAGGGCCCAATCAGCCCCAGCATTTT. Residues: CASSLGPNQPQHF.

This chain links TRBV18 with TRBJ2-1; TRBD2 matches at 13 bases. Germline CDR1 and CDR2: KGHSH and LQKENI. Trimming cost V 3 bases and J 7 bases; bases outside gene matches: 6. CDR3 length: 16 residues. The CDR3 region has the DNA TGTGCCAGCTCACCCCCCACTAGCGGGGGGGGAAATGAGCAGTTCTTC. This encodes CASSPPTSGGGNEQFF.

The chain has TRBV24-1 and TRBJ1-1, with D possibly matching TRBD1 (5 bases). This CDR3 comprises 14 residues. The germline V and J ends were trimmed by 4 bases and 4 bases, with 12 bases remaining between them. Germline assignment: CDR1 KGHDR and CDR2 SFDVKD. CDR3 sequence: CATSELGVGTEAFF. The CDR3 bases are TGTGCCACCAGTGAGTTAGGGGTGGGCACTGAAGCTTTCTTT.

The chain links TRBV19 to TRBJ1-1, with TRBD1 as a possible D gene (6 bases). This CDR3 region has 13 residues. V was cut by 5 bases and J by 8 bases, with 15 bases left in between. Germline assignment: CDR1 LNHDA and CDR2 SQIVND (reference sequence). CDR3 in amino acids: CASSRTGIREAFF. The CDR3 DNA reads TGTGCCAGTAGTCGTACAGGGATACGGGAAGCTTTCTTT. The variable domain in full, completed from reference TRBV19 and TRBJ1-1, reads DGGITQSPKYLFRKEGQNVTLSCEQNLNHDAMYWYRQDPGQGLRLIYYSQIVNDFQKGDIAEGYSVSREKKESFPLTVTSAQKNPTAFYLCASSRTGIREAFFGQGTRLTVV.

The V and J genes are TRBV2 and TRBJ1-2; D is possibly TRBD1 (5 bases). CDR3 length: 18 amino acids. Germline V gene sequence: CDR1 SNHLY, CDR2 FYNNEI. Trimming took 4 bases from V and 7 from J, leaving 28 bases between them. Written as DNA, the CDR3 is TGTGCCAGCAGTGTAAACAGACGGATAGGGGTTGAGGTTACTGGCTACACCTTC. This translates into CASSVNRRIGVEVTGYTF.

The J gene is TRBJ1-2, the V gene TRBV7-8, with unresolved D. CDR1 and CDR2 from the germline V gene are SGHVS and FQNEAQ. The CDR3 runs 13 residues. Trimming took 6 bases from V and 4 from J, leaving 12 bases between them. CDR3 region: CASSSIEGYGYTF. CDR3 nucleotide sequence: TGTGCCAGCAGTTCGATTGAGGGCTATGGCTACACCTTC.

The V call is TRBV2, the J call TRBJ1-3; TRBD1 might be the D (5 bases). The CDR3 has 11 residues. Per germline, CDR1 SNHLY and CDR2 FYNNEI. Trimming stripped 7 bases from V and 12 bases from J, with 13 bases between. In DNA, the CDR3 is TGTGCCAGCATATCGGGGGTCGACATATATTTT. This codes for CASISGVDIYF.

This clone occurred a few times. The chain carries TRBV28 and TRBJ1-2; 7 nucleotides line up with TRBD1. V lost 3 bases to trimming and J lost 8 bases; unmatched junction nucleotides: 12. The CDR3 has 15 residues. Germline values: CDR1 MDHEN, CDR2 SYDVKM. The CDR3 nucleotides are TGTGCCAGCAGTTTGACAGGGTTTATTGTGGGAGGCTACACCTTC. Residues: CASSLTGFIVGGYTF.

This clone was observed a single time. The chain has TRBV7-2 and TRBJ1-2; D is perhaps TRBD1 (5 bases). Germline assignment: CDR1 SGHTA and CDR2 FQGNSA. The ends were cut back, 0 bases at V and 13 bases at J, with 15 bases in the middle. The CDR3 is 13 amino acids. CDR3 sequence: CASSLAQGGARTF. CDR3 nucleotide sequence: TGTGCCAGCAGCTTAGCGCAGGGCGGGGCACGCACCTTC.

The J gene is TRBJ1-3, the V gene TRBV7-9; 8 bases line up with TRBD1. The CDR3 spans 15 residues. V trimming: 5 bases; J trimming: 4 bases; junction bases outside the gene matches: 7. Germline lookup yields CDR1 SEHNR and CDR2 FQNEAQ (reference sequence). The CDR3 DNA reads as TGTGCCAGCAGCCTTTGGACAGGGAAAGGAAACACCATATATTTT. Translating gives CASSLWTGKGNTIYF.

The rearrangement joins TRBV20-1 to TRBJ2-5, with TRBD2 matching over 13 bases. Per germline, CDR1 DFQATT and CDR2 SNEGSKA (reference sequence). The CDR3 sequence is 16 residues long. J gave up 2 bases and V 3 bases, and 6 bases lay outside the gene matches. The CDR3 coding sequence is TGCAGTGCTAGTGTGGGGACTAGCGGGGTACAAGAGACCCAGTACTTC. Protein sequence: CSASVGTSGVQETQYF.

The gene calls are TRBV7-9 and TRBJ2-7; D uncertain. V gave up 0 bases and J gave up 6 bases, with 9 bases separating them. CDR1 and CDR2 from the germline V gene are SEHNR and FQNEAQ (reference sequence). CDR3 length: 13 residues. The CDR3 sequence: CASSLARESEQYF. The CDR3, as DNA: TGTGCCAGCAGCTTAGCGCGAGAGTCCGAGCAGTACTTC.

This chain joins TRBV5-6 and TRBJ1-2; 10 bases agree with TRBD1. Germline trimming cut 4 bases from V and 1 base from J; bases unmatched to any gene: 7. Germline lookup yields CDR1 SGHDT and CDR2 YYEEEE. The CDR3 is made up of 16 amino acids. CDR3 region: CASSVAGTGVNYGYTF. The DNA for the CDR3 is TGTGCCAGCAGCGTAGCCGGGACAGGGGTTAACTATGGCTACACCTTC.

V and J are TRBV4-3 and TRBJ2-1, with TRBD2 matching 9 bases. Per germline, CDR1 LGHNA and CDR2 YSLEER. J lost 6 bases, V lost 3 bases, and 9 bases had no gene match. The CDR3 totals 16 residues. The CDR3 sequence is CASSHPTGGGGNEQFF. Written as DNA, the CDR3 is TGCGCCAGCAGCCACCCCACGGGCGGGGGGGGCAATGAGCAGTTCTTC.

The sample holds a few counts of this clone. This chain links TRBV12-3 or TRBV12-4 with TRBJ1-2; D remains unclear. This CDR3 has 12 residues. Trimming took off 3 bases at V and 5 bases at J, with 7 bases between the two ends. Here the CDR3 DNA reads TGTGCCAGCAGTTTGTACAGTTATGGCTACACCTTC. Protein sequence: CASSLYSYGYTF.

The V call is TRBV9, the J call TRBJ2-7; TRBD1 matches 8 bases. After removal of 4 bases from V and 3 bases from J, the junction contained 6 bases not matched to a gene. The length of the CDR3 is 14 residues. CDR1 is SGDLS and CDR2 is YYNGEE in the germline V gene. The CDR3 here is CASSPRDRGYEQYF. The CDR3 DNA reads as TGTGCCAGCAGCCCCCGTGACAGGGGCTACGAGCAGTACTTC.

V and J are TRBV6-2 or TRBV6-3 and TRBJ1-5; D ambiguous. This CDR3 has 16 residues. Germline lookup yields CDR1 MNHEY and CDR2 SVGEGT. V gave up 0 bases and J gave up 2 bases, with 11 bases separating them. CDR3 protein: CASSYSRGLGNQPQHF. The DNA for the CDR3 is TGTGCCAGCAGTTACTCTCGGGGTTTGGGCAATCAGCCCCAGCATTTT.

This sequence joins TRBV28 and TRBJ2-1; D possibly corresponds to TRBD2 (6 bases). This CDR3 comprises 15 residues. V was pared by 5 bases and J by 11 bases, with 22 bases between. The germline V gene encodes CDR1 MDHEN and CDR2 SYDVKM. The CDR3 nucleotides are TGTGCCAGCAGTCCACACACCCCCGGGGGAAATAAGCAGTTCTTC. Translation: CASSPHTPGGNKQFF. The variable domain in full, with the rest retrieved from reference TRBV28 and TRBJ2-1, is DVKVTQSSRYLVKRTGEKVFLECVQDMDHENMFWYRQDPGLGLRLIYFSYDVKMKEKGDIPEGYSVSREKKERFSLILESASTNQTSMYLCASSPHTPGGNKQFFGPGTRLTVL.

The rearrangement uses TRBV3-1 (or the pseudogene TRBV3-2) and TRBJ2-7, with 11 bases identical to TRBD2. J lost 0 bases, V lost 4 bases, and 11 bases had no gene match. The CDR3 covers 18 residues. Per germline, CDR1 LGHDT and CDR2 YNNKEL (reference sequence). The CDR3 spells CASSRLQLAGASSYEQYF. CDR3 nucleotide sequence: TGTGCCAGCAGCCGACTTCAACTAGCGGGGGCGAGCTCCTACGAGCAGTACTTC.

The rearrangement uses TRBV3-1 (or the pseudogene TRBV3-2) and TRBJ1-2; 7 bases fit TRBD1. The CDR3 has 15 amino acids. V was pared by 0 bases and J by 8 bases, with 9 bases of the junction left unmatched. The germline gives CDR1 LGHDT, CDR2 YNNKEL (reference sequence). Here the CDR3 reads CASSQDTTGPGGYTF. CDR3 coding DNA: TGTGCCAGCAGCCAAGACACGACAGGGCCTGGGGGCTACACCTTC.

Regarding this clone: This could be a read error, since a much larger clone is one nucleotide away. The chain joins TRBV25-1 to TRBJ1-1; D is ambiguous. Germline V gene data show CDR1 as MGHDK and CDR2 as SYGVNS. V shed 3 bases and J shed 1 base, with 9 bases lying between them. CDR3 size: 14 residues. CDR3 region: CASSDVGGNTEAFF. The CDR3 coding sequence is TGTGCCAGCAGTGACGTCGGAGGGAACACTGAAGCTTTCTTT.

The chain joins TRBV5-1 to TRBJ1-1; a possible D gene is TRBD1 (5 bases). V dropped 0 bases and J dropped 8 bases, with 8 bases sitting between them. The germline V gene has CDR1 SGHRS and CDR2 YFSETQ. The CDR3 spans 12 residues. The CDR3 region has the DNA TGCGCCAGCAGCTTGGAGTCAGGGGAAGCTTTCTTT. This codes for CASSLESGEAFF.

The chain carries TRBV7-9 and TRBJ1-2, with D possibly being TRBD1 (6 bases). With 5 bases removed from V and 2 bases from J, the gap between germline ends came to 9 bases. The CDR3 has 13 amino acids. Germline CDR1 and CDR2: SEHNR and FQNEAQ (reference sequence). CDR3 nucleotide sequence: TGTGCCAGCAGCCCAGGACAGAACTATGGCTACACCTTC. Translated: CASSPGQNYGYTF. Based on the CDR3 plus reference TRBV7-9 and TRBJ1-2, the full variable domain is DTGVSQNPRHKITKRGQNVTFRCDPISEHNRLYWYRQTLGQGPEFLTYFQNEAQLEKSRLLSDRFSAERPKGSFSTLEIQRTEQGDSAMYLCASSPGQNYGYTFGSGTRLTVV.

The chain combines TRBV7-2 with TRBJ2-3; possible D gene TRBD2, 5 bases. This CDR3 is built from 18 residues. Germline-derived CDR1 and CDR2 are SGHTA and FQGNSA. Trimming took off 5 bases at V and 4 bases at J, with 25 bases between the two ends. The DNA of the CDR3 is TGTGCCAGCAGCATACTCCTCCACGGGGAGCTTCCCCCAGATACGCAGTATTTT. Its translation: CASSILLHGELPPDTQYF.

This clone was found once. The CDR3 DNA sequence: TGTGCCAGCAGCTTAGTCGGGCGGGGGGACAATGAGCAGTTCTTC. Its translation: CASSLVGRGDNEQFF. This chain links TRBV11-3 with TRBJ2-1, with 8 positions matching TRBD2. Trimming at V came to 1 base and at J to 5 bases, leaving 4 bases not matched to a gene. This CDR3 is built from 15 residues. From germline, CDR1 is SGHNT and CDR2 YENEEA.

The chain employs TRBV30 and TRBJ1-1; 7 nucleotides match TRBD1. CDR1 GTSNPN and CDR2 SVGIG come from the germline V gene (reference sequence). V was pared by 7 bases and J by 4 bases, with 12 bases of the junction left unmatched. There are 14 residues in the CDR3. The DNA of the CDR3 is TGTGCCTTCAGGAGGGGTACAGGGGCCACTGAAGCTTTCTTT. Its translation is CAFRRGTGATEAFF.

The rearrangement uses TRBV27 and TRBJ2-7; D might be TRBD1 (6 bases). CDR1 is MNHEY, CDR2 SMNVEV, per germline (reference sequence). V was shortened by 2 bases and J by 4 bases, with 12 bases between the two germline ends. This CDR3 is built from 14 residues. The CDR3 reads CASSLIGGKYEQYF. Here the CDR3 DNA reads TGTGCCAGCAGTTTAATTGGGGGCAAGTACGAGCAGTACTTC.

This chain connects TRBV28 to TRBJ1-2; TRBD1 agrees at 10 bases. The CDR3 contains 16 residues. Germline V gives CDR1 MDHEN, CDR2 SYDVKM. V dropped 2 bases and J dropped 2; count of bases not matched to a gene: 5. This chain's CDR3 is CASSLAGQGVNYGYTF. The CDR3 bases are TGTGCCAGCAGTTTAGCCGGACAGGGGGTAAACTATGGCTACACCTTC.

The V and J genes are TRBV7-9 and TRBJ2-2; maybe TRBD1 (6 bases). This CDR3 contains 15 residues. The germline V gene encodes CDR1 SEHNR and CDR2 FQNEAQ (reference sequence). The V gene lost 7 bases and the J gene lost 4 bases, with 16 bases spanning the gap. Written as DNA, the CDR3 is TGTGCCAGCATTGGCGAAAACAGGGTCACCGGGGAGCTGTTTTTT. This codes for CASIGENRVTGELFF. Variable domain in full (rest from reference TRBV7-9 and TRBJ2-2): DTGVSQNPRHKITKRGQNVTFRCDPISEHNRLYWYRQTLGQGPEFLTYFQNEAQLEKSRLLSDRFSAERPKGSFSTLEIQRTEQGDSAMYLCASIGENRVTGELFFGEGSRLTVL.

The J gene is TRBJ1-1, the V gene TRBV2; 9 nucleotides agree with TRBD1. There are 13 residues in the CDR3. The junction had 5 bases not matched to a gene; V was cut back by 8 bases and J by 4 bases. Germline CDR1 and CDR2: SNHLY and FYNNEI. The CDR3 DNA reads TGTGCCAGCGAGGGACAGGGTGTCACTGAAGCTTTCTTT. Encoded protein: CASEGQGVTEAFF.

The V call is TRBV9, the J call TRBJ1-1; D is uncertain. The CDR3 loop spans 13 amino acids. Germline CDR1 and CDR2: SGDLS and YYNGEE. Trimming removed 3 bases at V and 1 base at J, with 7 bases between. Here the CDR3 reads CASSAPSNTEAFF. In DNA, the CDR3 is TGTGCCAGCAGCGCTCCTTCGAACACTGAAGCTTTCTTT.